These T cell receptor beta chains were read from a single sample in a study of CD8 T cells in Susac syndrome. TCRdb redid the calling of the immunoSEQ multiplex PCR reads with MiXCR, one entry per CDR3 protein. The table shows 140,000 to 150,000 distinct CDR3 sequences, with around 95% occurring only once. Material for sequencing was CD4+ T cells from PBMCs. All receptors derive from a human donor with multiple sclerosis. Both conserved end residues are part of each CDR3. D genes are given only for firm matches. Expanded clones are given a class, and other clones once, few, many or no size at all.

NA	12	NA	TRBJ1-2	TRBV3-1	CASSQAGDGYTF	TGTGCCAGCAGCCAAGCAGGAGATGGCTACACCTTC
NA	16	NA	TRBJ1-2	TRBV6-5	CASSYKIAKLNYGYTF	TGTGCCAGCAGTTACAAGATTGCAAAACTTAACTATGGCTACACCTTC
TRBD1	13	NA	TRBJ1-2	TRBV7-2	CASSRDRVDGYTF	TGTGCCAGCAGCCGGGACAGGGTAGACGGCTACACCTTC
NA	12	once	TRBJ2-5	TRBV28	CASSSNRETQYF	TGTGCCAGCAGTTCAAACCGGGAGACCCAGTACTTC
NA	12	NA	TRBJ2-7	TRBV29-1	CSVGRGTYEQYF	TGCAGCGTTGGAAGGGGAACCTACGAGCAGTACTTC
TRBD1	15	NA	TRBJ1-2	TRBV5-6	CASSSSGQAPYGYTF	TGTGCCAGCAGCAGTAGCGGACAGGCCCCTTATGGCTACACCTTC
NA	14	NA	TRBJ2-2	TRBV28	CASSLVRDGGELFF	TGTGCCAGCAGTTTGGTCAGGGACGGCGGGGAGCTGTTTTTT
NA	13	NA	TRBJ2-7	TRBV3-1	CASSLPPSPQQYF	TGTGCCAGCAGCCTTCCGCCCTCTCCCCAGCAGTACTTC
NA	12	NA	TRBJ2-7	TRBV20-1	CSARGNSYEQYF	TGCAGTGCTAGGGGGAATTCATACGAGCAGTACTTC
NA	11	NA	TRBJ1-6	TRBV9	CASSSGRGLHF	TGTGCCAGCAGCTCAGGAAGGGGCCTCCACTTT
NA	11	NA	TRBJ1-5	TRBV12-3/TRBV12-4	CASSSQGPQHF	TGTGCCAGCAGTTCCCAAGGGCCCCAGCATTTT
TRBD2	14	NA	TRBJ2-7	TRBV3-1	CASTGGHTIYEQYF	TGTGCCAGCACGGGAGGTCACACGATCTACGAGCAGTACTTC
NA	12	NA	TRBJ1-4	TRBV12-3/TRBV12-4	CASSLQDEKLFF	TGTGCCAGCAGTTTACAGGACGAAAAACTGTTTTTT
TRBD1	16	NA	TRBJ2-7	TRBV9	CASSAGLGQDAYEQYF	TGTGCCAGCAGCGCCGGACTGGGACAGGACGCCTACGAGCAGTACTTC
NA	13	NA	TRBJ2-1	TRBV3-1	CASSQALLNEQFF	TGTGCCAGCAGCCAAGCTCTACTCAATGAGCAGTTCTTC
NA	13	NA	TRBJ2-7	TRBV29-1	CSVDPEGTYEQYF	TGCAGCGTTGATCCCGAAGGAACCTACGAGCAGTACTTC
NA	16	NA	TRBJ2-1	TRBV11-2	CASSLGLGAGPNEQFF	TGTGCCAGCAGCTTAGGCCTGGGGGCAGGGCCCAATGAGCAGTTCTTC
TRBD1	14	NA	TRBJ2-2	TRBV12-3/TRBV12-4	CASSQTGGAGELFF	TGTGCCAGCAGCCAGACAGGGGGAGCCGGGGAGCTGTTTTTT
NA	14	NA	TRBJ1-5	TRBV28	CASSPRTGNQPQHF	TGTGCCAGCAGTCCTCGGACAGGCAATCAGCCCCAGCATTTT
TRBD1	14	NA	TRBJ2-7	TRBV9	CASSWSGTGGEQYF	TGTGCCAGCAGCTGGTCCGGGACAGGGGGCGAGCAGTACTTC
TRBD2	17	NA	TRBJ2-7	TRBV7-8	CASSLGLAGASAYEQYF	TGTGCCAGCAGCTTAGGCCTAGCGGGGGCAAGTGCCTACGAGCAGTACTTC
NA	13	NA	TRBJ2-1	TRBV3-1	CASSRPHTGEQFF	TGTGCCAGCAGCCGGCCCCACACGGGTGAGCAGTTCTTC
NA	10	NA	TRBJ1-2	TRBV29-1	CSADASGYTF	TGCAGCGCAGACGCGTCTGGCTACACCTTC
TRBD2	14	NA	TRBJ2-5	TRBV9	CASSVAAGAETQYF	TGTGCCAGCAGCGTAGCAGCGGGGGCAGAGACCCAGTACTTC
NA	15	NA	TRBJ2-5	TRBV3-1	CASSRTVAYQETQYF	TGTGCCAGCAGCCGTACCGTGGCATACCAAGAGACCCAGTACTTC
NA	16	NA	TRBJ2-7	TRBV7-2	CASSANTRLAPYEQYF	TGTGCCAGCAGCGCCAACACCAGACTTGCCCCCTACGAGCAGTACTTC
NA	14	NA	TRBJ2-5	TRBV15	CATSRDQAQETQYF	TGTGCCACCAGCAGAGATCAGGCCCAAGAGACCCAGTACTTC
NA	10	NA	TRBJ1-2	TRBV30	CAGEGYGYTF	TGTGCCGGGGAGGGGTATGGCTACACCTTC
NA	14	NA	TRBJ2-2	TRBV5-4	CASSLVTGTGELFF	TGTGCCAGCAGCTTGGTCACCGGAACCGGGGAGCTGTTTTTT
TRBD2	16	NA	TRBJ2-5	TRBV6-1	CARRGSSGVNQETQYF	TGTGCCAGGCGAGGGTCTAGCGGGGTGAACCAAGAGACCCAGTACTTC
NA	13	NA	TRBJ2-7	TRBV3-1	CASKLQGSYEQYF	TGTGCCAGTAAACTTCAGGGTTCCTACGAGCAGTACTTC
NA	15	NA	TRBJ2-7	TRBV9	CASSVAWGASYEQYF	TGTGCCAGCAGCGTAGCATGGGGGGCTTCCTACGAGCAGTACTTC
NA	15	NA	TRBJ2-6	TRBV4-3	CASSQEVSGANVLTF	TGCGCCAGCAGCCAAGAAGTGTCTGGGGCCAACGTCCTGACTTTC
NA	15	NA	TRBJ2-1	TRBV29-1	CSADRIPSSYNEQFF	TGCAGCGCCGACCGGATTCCCAGCTCCTACAATGAGCAGTTCTTC
TRBD2	18	NA	TRBJ2-3	TRBV2	CASSDPTGLAGGGDTQYF	TGTGCCAGCAGTGACCCTACGGGACTAGCGGGAGGAGGAGATACGCAGTATTTT